One and the same sample provided the 20 T cell receptor beta chains below, sequenced in a study of blood T cell repertoires in COVID-19. Using immunoSEQ multiplex PCR, the repertoire was profiled, and TCRdb retains in-frame clones only, with some absent. The data hold over 85,000 clones, with around nine tenths observed a single time. Sequencing was done on a sample of peripheral blood. The receptors come from a man aged 35 to 55 with acute or convalescent COVID-19.

Only a few counts were recorded for this clone. The chain uses TRBV19 and TRBJ2-5; D remains unclear. The CDR3 length is 13 residues. The ends were cut back, 5 bases at V and 7 bases at J, with 14 bases in the middle. Germline V gene lookup returns CDR1 LNHDA and CDR2 SQIVND (reference sequence). CDR3 DNA: TGTGCCAGTAGTCCCGGGTCACCCCGGACCCAGTACTTC. Its protein product is CASSPGSPRTQYF. Based on the CDR3 plus reference TRBV19 and TRBJ2-5, the full variable domain is DGGITQSPKYLFRKEGQNVTLSCEQNLNHDAMYWYRQDPGQGLRLIYYSQIVNDFQKGDIAEGYSVSREKKESFPLTVTSAQKNPTAFYLCASSPGSPRTQYFGPGTRLLVL.

V and J are TRBV7-3 and TRBJ2-2; tentative D call: TRBD1 (6 bases). The length of the CDR3 is 15 residues. V lost 2 bases to trimming and J lost 8 bases, with 15 bases between them. Germline V gene sequence: CDR1 SGHTA, CDR2 FQGTGA. This CDR3 reads CASSLGQVGTGELFF. Here the CDR3 DNA reads TGTGCCAGCAGCTTAGGTCAAGTGGGGACAGGGGAGCTGTTTTTT.

CDR3: CASSQGFGYTF. CDR3 sequence (DNA): TGTGCCAGCAGTCAGGGATTTGGCTACACCTTC. V gene TRBV27 combines with J gene TRBJ1-2; tentative D call: TRBD1 (5 bases). The CDR3 is 11 amino acids. Germline V gene lookup returns CDR1 MNHEY and CDR2 SMNVEV (reference sequence). Trimming shortened V by 5 bases and J by 7 bases, and 8 bases separated the two germline ends.

The chain's CDR3 is CASSLSSYGYTF. In nucleotides, the CDR3 is TGTGCCAGCAGCTTGTCCAGCTATGGCTACACCTTC. The chain uses TRBV7-2 and TRBJ1-2; no firm D call. The germline V gene has CDR1 SGHTA and CDR2 FQGNSA. The V gene lost 3 bases and the J gene lost 4 bases, with 6 bases spanning the gap. The CDR3 runs 12 residues.

This clone was found once. The V call is TRBV19, the J call TRBJ2-3, with D possibly being TRBD1 (5 bases). Germline CDR1 is LNHDA and CDR2 is SQIVND (reference sequence). The V end lost 1 base, the J end lost 3 bases, and 8 bases lay between the germline ends. The CDR3 loop spans 14 amino acids. The CDR3 loop is CASSIGQGTDTQYF. The CDR3 region has the DNA TGTGCCAGTAGTATAGGGCAGGGTACAGATACGCAGTATTTT.

This clone was counted between two and nine times. The chain combines TRBV5-6 with TRBJ1-2; a weak D match, TRBD1 (6 bases). Trimming removed 4 bases from V and 5 bases from J, with 15 bases in between. CDR1 is SGHDT and CDR2 is YYEEEE in the germline V gene. The CDR3 extends over 14 amino acids. The CDR3 reads CASSAIQGRYGYTF. The CDR3 coding sequence is TGTGCCAGCAGCGCAATACAGGGCCGGTATGGCTACACCTTC.

This clone showed up just a few times. The chain links TRBV19 to TRBJ2-7, with TRBD1 matching over 9 bases. This CDR3 comprises 14 residues. Germline trimming cut 5 bases from V and 2 bases from J; bases unmatched to any gene: 4. The germline gives CDR1 LNHDA, CDR2 SQIVND (reference sequence). CDR3 amino acids: CASSPGQGTYEQYF. CDR3 coding DNA: TGTGCCAGTAGTCCCGGACAGGGGACCTACGAGCAGTACTTC.

This clone was counted only a few times. The gene calls are TRBV7-9 and TRBJ2-7; a possible D gene is TRBD1 (6 bases). The V and J ends lost 5 bases and 4 bases respectively, with 15 bases between them. The V gene's germline CDR1 is SEHNR and CDR2 FQNEAQ (reference sequence). The CDR3 is 14 residues long. This chain's CDR3 is CASSPQYRVYEQYF. The CDR3 DNA sequence: TGTGCCAGCAGCCCCCAATACAGGGTTTACGAGCAGTACTTC. The full variable domain, with the rest looked up from reference TRBV7-9 and TRBJ2-7, is DTGVSQNPRHKITKRGQNVTFRCDPISEHNRLYWYRQTLGQGPEFLTYFQNEAQLEKSRLLSDRFSAERPKGSFSTLEIQRTEQGDSAMYLCASSPQYRVYEQYFGPGTRLTVT.

The chain joins TRBV19 to TRBJ1-1, with D uncertain. The CDR3 is 15 amino acids. V shed 0 bases and J shed 6 bases, with 14 bases lying between them. Germline-derived CDR1 and CDR2 are LNHDA and SQIVND (reference sequence). This CDR3 is CASSIDSSRGSEAFF. In DNA form, the CDR3 reads TGTGCCAGTAGTATAGACAGCAGCAGAGGGTCTGAAGCTTTCTTT.

The V gene is TRBV6-2 or TRBV6-3, the J gene TRBJ1-1; D unclear. CDR3 length: 17 residues. Germline V gene data show CDR1 as MNHEY and CDR2 as SVGEGT. The V gene lost 5 bases and the J gene lost 3 bases, with 22 bases spanning the gap. The CDR3 bases are TGTGCCAGCAGTAATTATTTGTCTCCGGGAAGCGACACTGAAGCTTTCTTT. Translating gives CASSNYLSPGSDTEAFF.

This chain joins TRBV7-2 and TRBJ2-5; TRBD2 might be the D (6 bases). Trimming took 5 bases from V and 7 from J, leaving 8 bases between them. CDR1 is SGHTA and CDR2 is FQGNSA in the germline V gene. The CDR3 length is 11 residues. This CDR3 reads CASSPSVTQYF. DNA of the CDR3: TGTGCCAGCAGCCCTAGCGTGACCCAGTACTTC.

The gene calls are TRBV19 and TRBJ2-3; TRBD2 matches at 7 bases. The CDR3 is 15 residues long. After removal of 1 base from V and 6 bases from J, the junction contained 7 bases not matched to a gene. Germline V CDR1 and CDR2: LNHDA, SQIVND (reference sequence). The CDR3 here is CASSIGGGRVDTQYF. The CDR3 DNA follows: TGTGCCAGTAGTATAGGGGGGGGACGTGTGGATACGCAGTATTTT.

This chain uses TRBV6-1 with TRBJ2-3; 9 bases match TRBD2. This CDR3 is built from 15 residues. V dropped 2 bases and J dropped 6; count of bases not matched to a gene: 6. Germline CDR1 MNHNS, CDR2 SASEGT. The CDR3 bases are TGTGCCAGCAGTGAACCCTTAGCGGGAGCCGATACGCAGTATTTT. Protein sequence: CASSEPLAGADTQYF.

CDR3 DNA sequence: TGTGCCAGCAGTCAGGGCGCGGGAGCGGTCTACGAGCAGTACTTC. This encodes CASSQGAGAVYEQYF. The chain joins TRBV6-4 to TRBJ2-7; 7 nucleotides align to TRBD2. Trimming cost V 5 bases and J 3 bases; bases outside gene matches: 10. The CDR3 has 15 residues. CDR1 and CDR2 from the germline V gene are MRHNA and SNTAGT.

In this sample, this clone turned up once. This sequence joins TRBV5-6 and TRBJ1-3, with 7 bases lining up with TRBD1. CDR1 is SGHDT, CDR2 YYEEEE, per germline. The CDR3 covers 18 residues. V gave up 4 bases and J gave up 3 bases; unmatched junction bases: 16. The CDR3 sequence: CASSLDRAQARGGNTIYF. The CDR3, as DNA: TGTGCCAGCAGCCTTGACAGGGCGCAGGCCCGCGGTGGAAACACCATATATTTT.

This chain uses TRBV18 with TRBJ1-4, with D perhaps matching TRBD1 (5 bases). V was cut by 5 bases and J by 0 bases, with 10 bases left in between. CDR1 KGHSH and CDR2 LQKENI come from the germline V gene. The CDR3 runs to 15 residues. CDR3 bases: TGTGCCAGCTCAAGAGACAGTCCAACTAATGAAAAACTGTTTTTT. Protein: CASSRDSPTNEKLFF.

The chain links TRBV6-5 to TRBJ1-2, with 7 bases fitting TRBD1. Germline CDR1 and CDR2: MNHEY and SVGAGI. CDR3 size: 15 residues. V shed 5 bases and J 4 bases; nucleotides not matched to a gene: 10. The CDR3 sequence: CASSLGDRYFYGYTF. CDR3 DNA sequence: TGTGCCAGCAGTCTTGGGGACAGATATTTCTATGGCTACACCTTC.

This clone showed up just once. The chain recombines TRBV30 with TRBJ1-4; 9 nucleotides match TRBD1. The CDR3 contains 14 residues. Germline CDR1 is GTSNPN and CDR2 is SVGIG (reference sequence). V shed 3 bases and J 5 bases; nucleotides not matched to a gene: 4. The CDR3 sequence is CAWRRTGANEKLFF. CDR3 sequence (DNA): TGTGCCTGGAGGAGGACAGGGGCCAATGAAAAACTGTTTTTT.

In DNA form, the CDR3 reads TGCGCCAGCAGCCAAGATCTAAAGTCGTCAAATACGCAGTATTTT. Translating gives CASSQDLKSSNTQYF. The chain links TRBV4-1 to TRBJ2-3; D call uncertain. V gave up 0 bases and J gave up 7 bases, with 14 bases separating them. Germline V gene sequence: CDR1 MGHRA, CDR2 YSYEKL. The CDR3 loop spans 15 amino acids.

The gene calls are TRBV6-1 and TRBJ2-3; D perhaps matches TRBD1 (6 bases). V lost 3 bases, J lost 5 bases, and 21 bases lay in between. Germline-derived CDR1 and CDR2 are MNHNS and SASEGT. The CDR3 runs to 17 residues. As DNA, the CDR3 is TGTGCCAGCAGTGATTCGAGTAGGGGGTCCCATCAAGATACGCAGTATTTT. It encodes CASSDSSRGSHQDTQYF.